The rows below give T cell receptor beta chains drawn from one sample of a study of cytomegalovirus exposure and HLA in healthy donors. Repertoires were generated with immunoSEQ multiplex PCR, while TCRdb's copy carries only in-frame clones and drops some. The data contain approximately 180,000 clones, around nine tenths of them singletons. The specimen sequenced was PBMCs. All receptors come from a young woman in good health and CMV-seronegative. Both conserved end residues are part of each CDR3. The D gene is left open where the match is weak. Clone size is stated in some rows and not others, as once, few, many or a class when expanded.

d_gene: .
v_gene: TRBV7-2
j_gene: TRBJ1-2
abundance: few
CDR3nt: TGTGCCCTACGTTCTGGCTATGGCTACACCTTC
CDR3aa: CALRSGYGYTF

d_gene: .
v_gene: TRBV15
j_gene: TRBJ1-3
abundance: .
CDR3nt: .
CDR3aa: CATSREFGPGSRGNTIYF

d_gene: TRBD2
v_gene: TRBV11-3
j_gene: TRBJ2-1
abundance: .
CDR3nt: TGTGCCAGCAGCTTAGTAGCGGGGGGGCCACACAATGAGCAGTTCTTC
CDR3aa: CASSLVAGGPHNEQFF

d_gene: .
v_gene: TRBV11-3
j_gene: TRBJ2-7
abundance: .
CDR3nt: TGTGCCAGCAGCTTGTCTGCGGGCTACGAGCAGTACTTC
CDR3aa: CASSLSAGYEQYF

d_gene: .
v_gene: TRBV7-2
j_gene: TRBJ1-1
abundance: .
CDR3nt: TGTGCCAGCAGCCCGAGGACGGGCCTCGGGGACACTGAAGCTTTCTTT
CDR3aa: CASSPRTGLGDTEAFF

d_gene: TRBD1
v_gene: TRBV2
j_gene: TRBJ1-6
abundance: .
CDR3nt: TGTGCCAGCAGTGAACCGGGAGGGGGCGGCTATAATTCACCCCTCCACTTT
CDR3aa: CASSEPGGGGYNSPLHF

d_gene: TRBD1
v_gene: TRBV9
j_gene: TRBJ1-4
abundance: .
CDR3nt: TGTGCCAGCAGCGCGCCCGGGACAGGGGGCGCAAATGAAAAACTGTTTTTT
CDR3aa: CASSAPGTGGANEKLFF

d_gene: .
v_gene: TRBV5-1
j_gene: TRBJ1-3
abundance: .
CDR3nt: TGCGCCAGCAGCTTTGAGGGTGTAACTGGAAACACCATATATTTT
CDR3aa: CASSFEGVTGNTIYF

d_gene: .
v_gene: TRBV2
j_gene: TRBJ1-3
abundance: .
CDR3nt: TGTGCCAGCACAGAGGGGGGGTCCGGAAACACCATATATTTT
CDR3aa: CASTEGGSGNTIYF

d_gene: .
v_gene: TRBV30
j_gene: TRBJ2-2
abundance: .
CDR3nt: TGTGCCTGGAGTCCCCAGAACACCGGGGAGCTGTTTTTT
CDR3aa: CAWSPQNTGELFF

d_gene: .
v_gene: TRBV5-1
j_gene: TRBJ1-1
abundance: .
CDR3nt: TGCGCCAGCAGCCCTGGAGGGGTAGGCACTGAAGCTTTCTTT
CDR3aa: CASSPGGVGTEAFF

d_gene: TRBD2
v_gene: TRBV7-2
j_gene: TRBJ2-1
abundance: .
CDR3nt: TGTGCCAGCAGCGCAAGCGGGGGGGCGAGTTACAATGAGCAGTTCTTC
CDR3aa: CASSASGGASYNEQFF

d_gene: .
v_gene: TRBV11-2
j_gene: TRBJ2-2
abundance: .
CDR3nt: TGTGCCAGCAGCTTGACTGATACCGGGGAGCTGTTTTTT
CDR3aa: CASSLTDTGELFF

d_gene: TRBD1
v_gene: TRBV5-3
j_gene: TRBJ1-5
abundance: .
CDR3nt: TGTGCCAGAACCTACAAAAGCGGTAATTCTCGCGGACAGGGGAATCAGCCCCAGCATTTT
CDR3aa: CARTYKSGNSRGQGNQPQHF

d_gene: TRBD1
v_gene: TRBV18
j_gene: TRBJ1-2
abundance: .
CDR3nt: TGTGCCAGCTCACCCACGGGACAGGGTCTTTATGGCTACACCTTC
CDR3aa: CASSPTGQGLYGYTF

d_gene: .
v_gene: TRBV5-1
j_gene: TRBJ2-4
abundance: .
CDR3nt: TGCGCCAGCAGCTTGGCCTTGCGGGGGCGGGCCAAAAACATTCAGTACTTC
CDR3aa: CASSLALRGRAKNIQYF

d_gene: .
v_gene: TRBV5-1
j_gene: TRBJ1-4
abundance: .
CDR3nt: TGCGCCAGCAGTCCTCTGGGCGAGCAGAGATATGAAAAACTGTTTTTT
CDR3aa: CASSPLGEQRYEKLFF

d_gene: TRBD2
v_gene: TRBV19
j_gene: TRBJ2-7
abundance: .
CDR3nt: TGTGCCAGTAGTTCCCGGACTAGCGGGGGGAAACAAACCTACGAGCAGTACTTC
CDR3aa: CASSSRTSGGKQTYEQYF

d_gene: .
v_gene: TRBV2
j_gene: TRBJ2-2
abundance: .
CDR3nt: TGTGCCAGCAGTGAAATCCTAGCCGGTACCGCCGGGGAGCTGTTTTTT
CDR3aa: CASSEILAGTAGELFF

d_gene: TRBD2
v_gene: TRBV7-8
j_gene: TRBJ2-7
abundance: .
CDR3nt: TGTGCCAGCAGCTTAGCAGCTAGCGGGGGGTTCTCCTACGAGCAGTACTTC
CDR3aa: CASSLAASGGFSYEQYF

d_gene: TRBD1
v_gene: TRBV5-6
j_gene: TRBJ2-1
abundance: .
CDR3nt: TGTGCCAGCAGCCCGCAGGGGGCTTACAATGAGCAGTTCTTC
CDR3aa: CASSPQGAYNEQFF

d_gene: .
v_gene: TRBV5-1
j_gene: TRBJ2-7
abundance: .
CDR3nt: TGCGCCAGCAGCTCTTACAACCTGACAGTCCGGCAGTACTTC
CDR3aa: CASSSYNLTVRQYF

d_gene: TRBD1
v_gene: TRBV7-9
j_gene: TRBJ1-2
abundance: .
CDR3nt: TGTGCCAGCAGCTCCTTGACAGGGGATGGCTACACCTTC
CDR3aa: CASSSLTGDGYTF

d_gene: TRBD2
v_gene: TRBV5-1
j_gene: TRBJ2-7
abundance: .
CDR3nt: TGCGCCAGCAGCTCAGGACTAGCGGGGGGGCCGGCTTCTCTCGAGCAGTACTTC
CDR3aa: CASSSGLAGGPASLEQYF

d_gene: .
v_gene: TRBV6-1
j_gene: TRBJ2-2
abundance: .
CDR3nt: TGTGCCAGCAGTGAGAGGGCCCGCACCGGGGAGCTGTTTTTT
CDR3aa: CASSERARTGELFF

d_gene: TRBD1
v_gene: TRBV19
j_gene: TRBJ1-2
abundance: .
CDR3nt: TGTGCCAGTAATACAGGGGGCGGCTATGGCTACACCTTC
CDR3aa: CASNTGGGYGYTF

d_gene: TRBD1
v_gene: TRBV10-1
j_gene: TRBJ2-5
abundance: .
CDR3nt: TGCGCCAGCAGTACAGGGGTCCAAGAGACCCAGTACTTC
CDR3aa: CASSTGVQETQYF

d_gene: TRBD1
v_gene: TRBV11-2
j_gene: TRBJ1-6
abundance: .
CDR3nt: TGTGCCAGCAGCTTAGGGGACAGGGCTAGCTCCTATAATTCACCCCTCCACTTT
CDR3aa: CASSLGDRASSYNSPLHF

d_gene: TRBD2
v_gene: TRBV27
j_gene: TRBJ2-1
abundance: .
CDR3nt: TGTGCCAGCAGTTTATATAGGTCGACTAGCGGGTTGCATGAGCAGTTCTTC
CDR3aa: CASSLYRSTSGLHEQFF

d_gene: .
v_gene: TRBV5-5
j_gene: TRBJ1-5
abundance: .
CDR3nt: TGTGCCAGCAGTACATATCAGCCCCAGCATTTT
CDR3aa: CASSTYQPQHF

d_gene: .
v_gene: TRBV6-5
j_gene: TRBJ1-1
abundance: .
CDR3nt: TGTGCCAGCAGCCAACTTCGGGGGACGGGATCCGCTTTCTTT
CDR3aa: CASSQLRGTGSAFF

d_gene: .
v_gene: TRBV6-6
j_gene: TRBJ2-3
abundance: .
CDR3nt: TGTGCCAGCAGTTACCGGAAGTCGGGGGACACAGATACGCAGTATTTT
CDR3aa: CASSYRKSGDTDTQYF

d_gene: .
v_gene: TRBV7-2
j_gene: TRBJ1-1
abundance: .
CDR3nt: TGTGCCAGCAGTCCAAGCGACCCGAGAATAACTGAAGCTTTCTTT
CDR3aa: CASSPSDPRITEAFF

d_gene: TRBD1
v_gene: TRBV7-9
j_gene: TRBJ1-2
abundance: .
CDR3nt: TGTGCCAGCAGCTCCAGACAGGGGCGGGTAGGCTATGGCTACACCTTC
CDR3aa: CASSSRQGRVGYGYTF